The 21 T cell receptor beta chains below all came from one sample that was sequenced in a study of PD-1 blockade in classical Hodgkin lymphoma. Repertoires were generated with immunoSEQ multiplex PCR, while TCRdb's copy carries only in-frame clones and drops some. The table shows approximately 61,000 clones, with around 90% occurring only once. Time point of the sample: cycle 4 day 1 (C4D1), after more than five weeks of nivolumab. With no exception, relapse followed autologous stem cell transplantation in all patients, and brentuximab vedotin exposure varied. Sequencing was performed on peripheral blood mononuclear cells (PBMCs), taken before the fourth cycle of nivolumab. These receptors came from a human donor with classical Hodgkin lymphoma.

The chain links TRBV6-5 to TRBJ1-2, with D hard to call. V was pared by 0 bases and J by 0 bases, with 5 bases between. There are 14 residues in the CDR3. The germline CDR1 and CDR2 sequences are MNHEY and SVGAGI. CDR3 sequence reads: CASSYSPANYGYTF. DNA for the CDR3: TGTGCCAGCAGTTACTCTCCGGCTAACTATGGCTACACCTTC.

This chain uses TRBV5-1 with TRBJ2-2; no definite D call. Germline lookup yields CDR1 SGHRS and CDR2 YFSETQ. V was cut by 1 base and J by 3 bases, with 7 bases left in between. The CDR3 covers 14 residues. This CDR3 reads CASSLFADTGELFF. CDR3 coding DNA: TGCGCCAGCAGCTTGTTCGCGGACACCGGGGAGCTGTTTTTT.

V usage is TRBV6-5 and J usage is TRBJ2-7; 9 positions match TRBD1. This CDR3 has 15 residues. The germline gives CDR1 MNHEY, CDR2 SVGAGI. V lost 5 bases and J lost 6; bases outside the gene matches: 11. This CDR3 is CASSPITGTGIEQYF. CDR3 coding DNA: TGTGCCAGCAGTCCAATAACCGGGACAGGGATCGAGCAGTACTTC.

This clone has just one count. J is TRBJ2-3 and V is TRBV5-1; a possible D gene is TRBD2 (7 bases). The V gene lost 4 bases and the J gene lost 3 bases, with 18 bases spanning the gap. Germline values: CDR1 SGHRS, CDR2 YFSETQ. The length of the CDR3 is 16 residues. Here the CDR3 DNA reads TGCGCCAGCAGCCCGGGGGGACAAGCGAAGACAGATACGCAGTATTTT. Translation gives CASSPGGQAKTDTQYF.

The chain has TRBV28 and TRBJ2-7; tentatively, D is TRBD1 (5 bases). CDR3 size: 14 residues. CDR1 MDHEN and CDR2 SYDVKM come from the germline V gene. The ends were cut back, 5 bases at V and 0 bases at J, with 11 bases in the middle. The DNA for the CDR3 is TGTGCCAGCAGTCCGACAGCCTTCTCCTACGAGCAGTACTTC. The encoded protein is CASSPTAFSYEQYF.

This chain uses TRBV5-8 with TRBJ1-1; D might be TRBD1 (6 bases). CDR1 is SGHTS and CDR2 is YDEGEE in the germline V gene. V lost 4 bases and J 1 base, leaving 17 bases between the germline ends. CDR3 length: 16 amino acids. The CDR3 region is CASSRQLAGENTEAFF. CDR3 DNA: TGTGCCAGCAGCCGCCAGTTGGCAGGGGAGAACACTGAAGCTTTCTTT.

The CDR3 DNA sequence: TGTGCCAGCAATAGGTACTCCCTAGAGACCCAGTACTTC. Translation gives CASNRYSLETQYF. The rearrangement uses TRBV6-6 and TRBJ2-5; D not certain. V was clipped by 7 bases and J by 4 bases, with 13 bases between them. This CDR3 contains 13 residues. Germline CDR1 is MNHNY and CDR2 is SVGAGI (reference sequence).

V gene TRBV6-1 combines with J gene TRBJ2-7; no definite D call. Gene TRBJ2-5 matches the end of the DNA better, so the J call may be wrong. The germline gives CDR1 MNHNS, CDR2 SASEGT. This CDR3 region has 15 residues. This CDR3 is CASSEGVGIRETQYF. The CDR3 DNA is TGTGCCAGCAGTGAAGGGGTGGGAATCCGGGAGACCCAGTACTTC.

The chain uses TRBV19 and TRBJ2-1; 8 bases match TRBD1. CDR3 length: 15 amino acids. Germline V CDR1 and CDR2: LNHDA, SQIVND (reference sequence). The junction had 13 bases not matched to a gene; V was cut back by 5 bases and J by 10 bases. CDR3 nucleotides: TGTGCCAGTAGTCCCATGGACAGGGTATCTTCCGAGCAGTTCTTC. As protein: CASSPMDRVSSEQFF.

The chain joins TRBV6-5 to TRBJ2-5; perhaps TRBD2 as D (5 bases). Germline assignment: CDR1 MNHEY and CDR2 SVGAGI. The CDR3 runs 14 residues. Trimming shortened V by 4 bases and J by 2 bases, and 11 bases separated the two germline ends. CDR3 DNA sequence: TGTGCCAGCAGTTCTGCGGGTCGTCAAGAGACCCAGTACTTC. It yields the protein CASSSAGRQETQYF.

This clone is labeled as medium-sized. CDR3 DNA: TGTGCCACCAGCAGAGAAAGACGCGGGGGCTACGAGCAGTACTTC. Its translation is CATSRERRGGYEQYF. The chain recombines TRBV15 with TRBJ2-7; 7 nucleotides agree with TRBD2. Germline CDR1 reads LNHNV; CDR2 reads YYDKDF (reference sequence). V was clipped by 0 bases and J by 3 bases; unmatched bases: 5. The length of the CDR3 is 15 residues.

J is TRBJ2-4 and V is TRBV10-3; D remains ambiguous. Between the trimmed V and J ends, which lost 7 bases and 2 bases, there was a span of 15 bases. The CDR3 consists of 15 residues. Germline V gene lookup returns CDR1 ENHRY and CDR2 SYGVKD. The chain's CDR3 is CAITTGDYPKNIQYF. DNA of the CDR3: TGTGCCATCACTACGGGTGATTATCCCAAAAACATTCAGTACTTC.

This chain joins TRBV5-1 and TRBJ1-1, with D possibly being TRBD1 (5 bases). Germline-derived CDR1 and CDR2 are SGHRS and YFSETQ. V was clipped by 5 bases and J by 2 bases, with 16 bases between them. The CDR3 totals 15 residues. This chain's CDR3 is CASRAGEGRNTEAFF. In DNA, the CDR3 is TGCGCCAGCAGGGCCGGGGAGGGGAGAAACACTGAAGCTTTCTTT.

The rearrangement links TRBV5-1 to TRBJ1-1; D gene ambiguous. CDR3 length: 13 amino acids. Trimming removed 1 base from V and 1 base from J, with 5 bases in between. In germline, CDR1 is SGHRS, CDR2 YFSETQ. The CDR3 loop is CASSLTSNTEAFF. Written as DNA, the CDR3 is TGCGCCAGCAGCTTGACCTCGAACACTGAAGCTTTCTTT.

This chain connects TRBV5-1 to TRBJ2-7; the match to TRBD1 covers 9 bases. The germline V gene has CDR1 SGHRS and CDR2 YFSETQ. The CDR3 covers 15 residues. Trimming cost V 0 bases and J 4 bases; bases outside gene matches: 5. CDR3 loop: CASSLAGTGFYEQYF. CDR3 nucleotide sequence: TGCGCCAGCAGCTTGGCCGGGACAGGGTTTTACGAGCAGTACTTC. Complete variable domain (other parts from reference TRBV5-1 and TRBJ2-7): KAGVTQTPRYLIKTRGQQVTLSCSPISGHRSVSWYQQTPGQGLQFLFEYFSETQRNKGNFPGRFSGRQFSNSRSEMNVSTLELGDSALYLCASSLAGTGFYEQYFGPGTRLTVT.

This rearrangement joins TRBV19 to TRBJ1-6; 7 positions match TRBD1. The V gene's germline CDR1 is LNHDA and CDR2 SQIVND (reference sequence). V shed 3 bases, J shed 9 bases, and the junction held 2 bases outside the gene matches. This CDR3 spans 13 amino acids. The DNA of the CDR3 is TGTGCCAGTAGTATGACAGGGTTTTCACCCCTCCACTTT. The encoded protein is CASSMTGFSPLHF.

The rearrangement joins TRBV5-1 to TRBJ2-5; TRBD2 aligns across 9 bases. V was pared by 5 bases and J by 1 base, with 3 bases of the junction left unmatched. The germline V gene encodes CDR1 SGHRS and CDR2 YFSETQ. The CDR3 spans 14 residues. The CDR3 protein is CASRGGGAQETQYF. CDR3 DNA: TGCGCCAGCAGAGGCGGGGGGGCCCAAGAGACCCAGTACTTC.

CDR3 protein: CASSPGPYKETQYF. In DNA, the CDR3 is TGCGCCAGCAGTCCGGGCCCCTACAAGGAGACCCAGTACTTC. J is TRBJ2-5 and V is TRBV4-1, with no clear D. The length of the CDR3 is 14 residues. Germline loops: CDR1 MGHRA, CDR2 YSYEKL. Trimming shortened V by 6 bases and J by 5 bases, and 16 bases separated the two germline ends.

As DNA, the CDR3 is TGCGCCAGCAGCACATTCTTTAAGGAAAAACTGTTTTTT. Protein product: CASSTFFKEKLFF. The chain recombines TRBV4-1 with TRBJ1-4, with D hard to call. V gave up 5 bases and J gave up 8 bases, with 12 bases separating them. Germline V gives CDR1 MGHRA, CDR2 YSYEKL. The CDR3 length is 13 residues.

This chain uses TRBV7-8 with TRBJ2-3; D is unclear. V was cut by 3 bases and J by 5 bases, with 21 bases left in between. The CDR3 is 17 residues long. Germline V lookup: CDR1 SGHVS, CDR2 FQNEAQ. CDR3 nucleotide sequence: TGTGCCAGCAGCTTGGCCTTCTACGGCCACAAGGTAGATACGCAGTATTTT. As protein: CASSLAFYGHKVDTQYF.

This clone occurred a few times. The chain joins TRBV18 to TRBJ1-5; 10 bases map to TRBD1. Germline V CDR1 and CDR2: KGHSH, LQKENI. The V gene end was trimmed by 3 bases and the J gene end by 7 bases; junction bases not matched to a gene: 0. The CDR3 length is 13 residues. This CDR3 is CASSPDRGQPQHF. Written as DNA, the CDR3 is TGTGCCAGCTCACCGGACAGGGGGCAGCCCCAGCATTTT.